This T cell receptor beta chain appears in the sequencing data of a study of OX40 agonist ivuxolimab in advanced cancers. At the level of the whole study: The costimulatory receptor OX40 (CD134) was targeted by ivuxolimab, a fully human IgG2 agonistic monoclonal antibody. Intravenous ivuxolimab was administered to patients every 2 weeks at six dose levels: 0.01, 0.1, 0.3, 1.5, 3 and 10 mg/kg. Among the roughly 52 dose-escalation patients, approximately 20 had hepatocellular carcinoma, around 15 melanoma, 9 renal cell carcinoma and 9 head and neck cancer. A male proportion of around 81% and a mean age of 60 years, ranging from roughly 23 to 80, were recorded for the dose-escalation cohort. Prior anti-PD-1, anti-PD-L1 or anti-CTLA-4 therapy was permitted, and checkpoint inhibitors had been received by about 44% of dose-escalation patients. Partial responses were achieved by three dose-escalation patients, of whom one had hepatocellular carcinoma and two had cutaneous melanoma. Peripheral TCRbeta sequencing aimed to test whether ivuxolimab altered TCR sequence diversity and caused clonal T-cell expansion. The paper describes the monotherapy dose-escalation part (N = 52 patients) of the phase I trial of ivuxolimab.

With respect to this clone: Its antigen remains undetermined. Base qualities were left out, and no much larger clone turns up one base away.

Genomic DNA was extracted from sorted cells for sequencing of the TCRbeta CDR3 region. The immunoSEQ Assay was used to sequence the TCRbeta CDR3 regions. What TCRdb holds here is the immuneACCESS table cut down to in-frame rearrangements. Part of the clones is not present; checked against another copy, under half of the missing clones reflect an unresolved V gene, and the others are unexplained. The sample includes approximately 66,000 clones, with around 85% observed a single time. The ten largest account for under 0.9% of the sample. Patients with autoimmune disease history or receiving systemic immunosuppression were excluded from the trial. In every dose cohort, peripheral blood was drawn for TCR sequencing at baseline, cycle 4 day 1, and cycle 7 day 1. The samples were drawn from a first-in-human, open-label, multicenter phase I dose-escalation trial of ivuxolimab. Adults with locally advanced or metastatic melanoma, renal cell, hepatocellular, or head and neck squamous cell carcinoma were enrolled in the trial. Before TCR sequencing, CD4+ and CD8+ T cells were separately sorted from peripheral blood.

CDR3 length: 15 amino acids, cysteine to phenylalanine. Only the CDR3 DNA stays, 45 bases, in frame from base 1. Trimming accounts for 4 bases at V and 1 base at J, while the number of junction bases matched to no gene is 4. The CDR1 and CDR2 encoded by the germline V gene are MNHEY and SVGAGI. What the study reported, not specific to this receptor: After ivuxolimab, CD8+ T cells had more expanded clones than CD4+ T cells on average. Low levels of normalized T-cell clonal expansion were also seen in some patients who did not respond. The antigen specificity of the peripheral T cells that underwent clonal expansion was not determined. In the 0.1-3.0 mg/kg groups, partial responders had among the lowest normalized peripheral clonal expansion, particularly in CD8+ T cells. At doses from 0.1 to 3.0 mg/kg, clonal expansion was seen in both CD4+ and CD8+ blood T cells between baseline and week 6.

The sequence joins TRBV6-5 to TRBJ1-1; TRBD1 matches 9 bases in the middle. The sample in question was CD4+ or CD8+ T cells sorted from blood, obtained in a trial of the OX40 agonist ivuxolimab. The TCR sequence derives from an adult with an advanced solid tumor such as melanoma, head and neck, liver or kidney cancer. The CDR3 region: CASSFGTGRNTEAFF. The DNA is as follows: TGTGCCAGCAGTTTCGGGACAGGGAGGAACACTGAAGCTTTCTTT.